Below, one T cell receptor beta chain is given with its context. Its matching antigen is unknown. Repertoires were generated with immunoSEQ multiplex PCR, while TCRdb's copy carries only in-frame clones and drops some. In the table there are over a million clones, roughly 96% of which are singletons. The V gene's germline CDR1 is SEHNR and CDR2 FQNEAQ (reference sequence). The CDR3 contains 12 residues. The V end lost 5 bases, the J end lost 4 bases, and 9 bases lay between the germline ends. The study enrolled healthy HIV-negative adults without recent acute infections or vaccinations as donors. Among the donors, all were Caucasian adults who lived in Nashville, Tennessee. A CD45RA-negative memory subset and a CD45RA+ naive subset were separated from the CD4+ cells. This sample stems from a study of shared clonotypes between healthy human individuals. Findings and limits, study-wide: Non-shared clonotypes displayed generation probabilities falling below those of clonotypes present in all four donors.

Sequenced sample: naive CD4+ T cells sorted from blood. Subset specified: CD45RA+ positively selected. The V call is TRBV7-9, the J call TRBJ2-7; D gene uncertain. The receptor's source is a man aged 25 to 40 in good health. CDR3 protein: CASSPPRYEQYF. As DNA, the CDR3 is TGTGCCAGCAGCCCCCCCCGTTACGAGCAGTACTTC.